This TCR beta chain comes out of a study of graft-versus-host responses after intestinal transplantation. Study context: Recipients had multivisceral, liver-intestinal, or isolated intestinal transplants. Points from the study as a whole: Investigators detected GvH clones in recipient marrow, with some emerging earlier in ileum or blood. Early after transplant, HvG declines were associated with peak levels of circulating GvH clones.

About this clone itself: Its antigen remains unidentified.

Method: immunoSEQ multiplex PCR; TCRdb's copy keeps in-frame clones and lacks some. The sample records approximately 70,000 clones, 84% being singletons. Per the germline V gene, CDR1 is SGHDT and CDR2 is YYEEEE. The CDR3 totals 14 residues. V lost 2 bases and J 4 bases, leaving 10 bases between the germline ends. This sample comprised unstimulated CD4+ T cells sorted from spleen or lymph node cells, obtained before transplant. This chain uses TRBV5-6 with TRBJ1-3; D is unresolved. The sequence came from a human donor who was the organ donor for an intestinal transplant. Written as DNA, the CDR3 is TGTGCCAGCAGCTTTTCAATCGGGGGAAACACCATATATTTT. Protein sequence: CASSFSIGGNTIYF.